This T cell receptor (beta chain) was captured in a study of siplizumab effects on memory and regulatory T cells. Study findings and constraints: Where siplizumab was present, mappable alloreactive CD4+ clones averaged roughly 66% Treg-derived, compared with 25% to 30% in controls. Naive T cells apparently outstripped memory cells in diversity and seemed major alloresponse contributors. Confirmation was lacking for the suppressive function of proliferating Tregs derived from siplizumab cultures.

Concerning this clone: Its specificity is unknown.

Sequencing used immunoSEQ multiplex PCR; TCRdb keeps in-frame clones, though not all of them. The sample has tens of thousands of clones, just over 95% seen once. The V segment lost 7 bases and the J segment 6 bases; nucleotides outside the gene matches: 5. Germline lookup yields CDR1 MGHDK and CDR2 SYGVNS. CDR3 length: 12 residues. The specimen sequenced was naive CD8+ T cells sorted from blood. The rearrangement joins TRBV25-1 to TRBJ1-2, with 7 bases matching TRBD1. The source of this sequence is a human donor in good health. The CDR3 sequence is CASINDRDGYTF. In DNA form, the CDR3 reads TGTGCCAGCATTAACGACAGGGATGGCTACACCTTC.